This TCR beta chain was recorded in a study of cytomegalovirus exposure and HLA in healthy donors. J was trimmed by 7 bases and V by 0 bases; bases with no gene match: 2. Germline V gene lookup returns CDR1 KGHSH and CDR2 LQKENI. This CDR3 has 14 amino acids. Produced via immunoSEQ multiplex PCR; TCRdb's table is partial and in-frame only. This table has approximately 140,000 clones, about four fifths appearing once. The sequencing input was PBMCs. The TCR was taken from a woman under 40 in good health and CMV-seronegative. The gene calls are TRBV18 and TRBJ1-2; TRBD1 matches at 10 bases. The CDR3 nucleotides read TGTGCCAGCTCACCACCCGGACAGGGGGGTGGCTACACCTTC. It codes for CASSPPGQGGGYTF.